A selection of T cell receptor beta chains follows, all from one sample in a study of spatial heterogeneity in lung cancer. TCRdb called the 5' RACE reads again in MiXCR, with one record for every CDR3 protein. The sample gives more than 4,500 distinct CDR3 sequences, 28% of which show up once; approximately 38% is in the top ten. The sequences come from PBMCs, collected at surgery. The receptors derive from a male donor with early-stage non-small cell lung cancer. CDR3s leave out the opening cysteine and the closing phenylalanine or tryptophan. A D gene is named only where the DNA matches it firmly.

>TRBV11-2|NA
ASSFRLTTYEQY
>TRBV7-9|TRBD2
ASSFLRWASGIYNEQF
>TRBV13|TRBD1
ASSLGDRVTSPLH
>TRBV15|NA
ATSRDEPASTDTQY
>TRBV19|NA
ASRGNSHFWY
>TRBV27|TRBD1
ASGLGDSPYEQY
>TRBV7-9|TRBD2
ASSRLAGGYNEQF
>TRBV6-2/TRBV6-3|NA
ASSHRTENTEAF
>TRBV28|TRBD2
ASSSSGRRRDTQY
>TRBV3-1|NA
ASSQDDMAVSYQETQY
>TRBV5-1|NA
ASSPPGGGGGQETQY
>TRBV12-3/TRBV12-4|NA
ASSRTHEQY
>TRBV6-2/TRBV6-3|NA
ASSYVPDSYEQY
>TRBV30|NA
AWSRSSPGTAF